The entry below describes one T cell receptor (beta chain). Its specificity is unknown. Some clones are missing from TCRdb's copy, which holds only in-frame ones; the method was immunoSEQ multiplex PCR. The sample has 250,000 or so clones, 90% seen once. This specimen belongs to a study of cytomegalovirus exposure and HLA in healthy donors. Overall study: The approximately 130 validation repertoires and the approximately 690 first-cohort repertoires shared a platform, a later analysis reported.

Germline V CDR1 and CDR2: SGHRS, YFSETQ. The CDR3 spans 15 residues. The ends lost 4 bases at V and 4 bases at J; junction bases unmatched: 9. Study results and limitations: Rarity marked most TCR sequences, yet some public TCRs occurred in many donors. Cytomegalovirus status, reportedly, was diagnosed with high specificity and sensitivity by the classifier. According to a later analysis, TCR clusters from the first cohort tended to co-occur in the 100 to 150 validation repertoires.

J is TRBJ1-1 and V is TRBV5-1, with TRBD1 identical over 8 bases. The source is a woman aged 18 to 35 in good health and CMV-seronegative. What was sequenced was PBMCs. The CDR3 here is CASSPTGGLGTEAFF. The DNA of the CDR3 is TGCGCCAGCAGCCCCACAGGGGGATTGGGCACTGAAGCTTTCTTT.